One and the same sample provided the 21 T cell receptor beta chains below, sequenced in a study of cytomegalovirus exposure and HLA in healthy donors. The study ran its PCR with 60 Vbeta and 13 Jbeta primers. The data were produced by immunoSEQ multiplex PCR, yet TCRdb's version contains in-frame clones alone and is incomplete. The repertoire holds about 150,000 clones, 60% to 80% seen once, with 1.4% in the top ten. The material sequenced was PBMCs. These receptor sequences come from a male donor in good health and CMV-seronegative.

The gene calls are TRBV13 and TRBJ1-4; 9 bases match TRBD1. Germline CDR1 is PRHDT and CDR2 is FYEKMQ (reference sequence). Germline trimming cut 4 bases from V and 7 bases from J; bases unmatched to any gene: 7. The CDR3 covers 15 residues. CDR3: CASSWGQGVTEKLFF. CDR3 DNA sequence: TGTGCCAGCAGCTGGGGACAGGGCGTAACTGAAAAACTGTTTTTT.

This chain connects TRBV28 to TRBJ1-5; D is undetermined. The CDR3 contains 16 residues. CDR1 and CDR2 from the germline V gene are MDHEN and SYDVKM. With 4 bases removed from V and 1 base from J, the gap between germline ends came to 14 bases. The CDR3 here is CASSSNAPVSNQPQHF. The CDR3 bases are TGTGCCAGCAGTTCAAACGCCCCGGTAAGCAATCAGCCCCAGCATTTT.

Note on this clone: Other DNA sequences from this sample encode an identical CDR3 as well. The chain recombines TRBV2 with TRBJ2-7; 10 bases are a match to TRBD1. Germline CDR1 reads SNHLY; CDR2 reads FYNNEI. With 8 bases clipped from V and 4 bases from J, the junction kept 2 bases outside the gene matches. This CDR3 is built from 12 residues. CDR3 coding DNA: TGTGCCAGCCGGGACAGGGGTTACGAGCAGTACTTC. Translation: CASRDRGYEQYF.

This rearrangement joins TRBV20-1 to TRBJ1-2; D gene uncertain. Trimming pared 2 bases from V and 6 bases from J, leaving 4 bases between. Germline values: CDR1 DFQATT, CDR2 SNEGSKA (reference sequence). The CDR3 has 10 amino acids. As DNA, the CDR3 is TGCAGTGCTAGACAGGATGGCTACACCTTC. It is translated as CSARQDGYTF.

The gene calls are TRBV6-1 and TRBJ1-3; 7 bases agree with TRBD1. CDR3 length: 18 amino acids. J lost 2 bases, V lost 3 bases, and 13 bases had no gene match. CDR1 and CDR2 from the germline V gene are MNHNS and SASEGT. As DNA, the CDR3 is TGTGCCAGCAGTGAGGGCCCCACAGGGGTTGGCGCTGGAAACACCATATATTTT. Translation: CASSEGPTGVGAGNTIYF.

The chain employs TRBV5-8 and TRBJ2-5; the match to TRBD1 covers 7 bases. V was pared by 0 bases and J by 5 bases, with 7 bases of the junction left unmatched. This CDR3 comprises 15 residues. Germline loops: CDR1 SGHTS, CDR2 YDEGEE. The CDR3 protein is CASSLGRGNLETQYF. As DNA, the CDR3 is TGTGCCAGCAGCTTGGGCAGGGGGAATTTGGAGACCCAGTACTTC.

The genes are TRBV7-9 and TRBJ1-1; D might be TRBD1 (5 bases). Looked up from germline, CDR1 is SEHNR and CDR2 is FQNEAQ (reference sequence). V was pared by 5 bases and J by 3 bases, with 19 bases between. This CDR3 has 16 amino acids. The CDR3 loop is CASSGGIGRGYTEAFF. Here the CDR3 DNA reads TGTGCCAGCAGCGGTGGTATCGGGAGGGGTTACACTGAAGCTTTCTTT.

The chain employs TRBV7-2 and TRBJ2-3; 9 nucleotides match TRBD2. J was trimmed by 3 bases and V by 4 bases; bases with no gene match: 5. This CDR3 region has 15 residues. Germline values: CDR1 SGHTA, CDR2 FQGNSA. CDR3 DNA sequence: TGTGCCAGCAGCTGGGCGGGGGGGCCGACAGATACGCAGTATTTT. Translating it yields CASSWAGGPTDTQYF.

The table lists this clone with a count of one. The genes are TRBV19 and TRBJ2-1; a possible D gene is TRBD1 (5 bases). The CDR3 sequence is 17 residues long. Per the germline V gene, CDR1 is LNHDA and CDR2 is SQIVND (reference sequence). V was pared by 0 bases and J by 2 bases, with 14 bases between. Here the CDR3 reads CASSIDPPGKAYNEQFF. The CDR3 DNA reads TGTGCCAGTAGTATAGATCCTCCAGGGAAGGCCTACAATGAGCAGTTCTTC.

This chain joins TRBV27 and TRBJ1-5; 8 bases are a match to TRBD1. Germline assignment: CDR1 MNHEY and CDR2 SMNVEV (reference sequence). The CDR3 has 18 residues. After removal of 4 bases from V and 4 bases from J, the junction contained 15 bases not matched to a gene. CDR3 in amino acids: CASSSIRPGTGPNQPQHF. The DNA of the CDR3 is TGTGCCAGCAGTTCTATTCGACCAGGGACAGGTCCGAATCAGCCCCAGCATTTT.

The J gene is TRBJ2-5, the V gene TRBV28, with TRBD1 matching over 9 bases. The CDR3 is 18 residues long. Germline CDR1 reads MDHEN; CDR2 reads SYDVKM. J lost 3 bases, V lost 1 base, and 12 bases had no gene match. The CDR3 is CASSLSWGGQGYKETQYF. Written as DNA, the CDR3 is TGTGCCAGCAGTTTATCCTGGGGGGGACAGGGCTACAAAGAGACCCAGTACTTC.

This sequence joins TRBV2 and TRBJ1-1; 8 positions agree with TRBD1. The CDR3 spans 15 residues. From germline, CDR1 is SNHLY and CDR2 FYNNEI. The J segment lost 1 base and the V segment lost 6 bases, leaving 7 bases of the junction unmatched. CDR3 sequence: CASSLGGTGNTEAFF. The CDR3 nucleotides read TGTGCCAGCAGCTTAGGGGGGACAGGGAACACTGAAGCTTTCTTT.

The CDR3 region has the DNA TGCAGCGCACTGGCGGGGGGGCAGGTAGAGACCCAGTACTTC. Its translation: CSALAGGQVETQYF. The chain employs TRBV29-1 and TRBJ2-5; 9 bases line up with TRBD2. With 7 bases clipped from V and 4 bases from J, the junction kept 10 bases outside the gene matches. CDR1 is SQVTM, CDR2 ANQGSEA, per germline. The CDR3 extends over 14 amino acids.

The J gene is TRBJ2-3, the V gene TRBV7-2, with D unclear. Germline CDR1 reads SGHTA; CDR2 reads FQGNSA. The CDR3 length is 12 residues. Trimming removed 6 bases from V and 0 bases from J, with 4 bases in between. The CDR3 here is CASRLSTDTQYF. CDR3 DNA: TGTGCCAGCAGACTTAGCACAGATACGCAGTATTTT. Filled out from reference TRBV7-2 and TRBJ2-3, the complete variable domain reads GAGVSQSPSNKVTEKGKDVELRCDPISGHTALYWYRQSLGQGLEFLIYFQGNSAPDKSGLPSDRFSAERTGGSVSTLTIQRTQQEDSAVYLCASRLSTDTQYFGPGTRLTVL.

The chain is built from TRBV11-3 and TRBJ2-1, with no clear D. With 1 base removed from V and 9 bases from J, the gap between germline ends came to 4 bases. Germline values: CDR1 SGHNT, CDR2 YENEEA. The length of the CDR3 is 11 residues. This chain's CDR3 is CASSLAGEQFF. The CDR3 DNA follows: TGTGCCAGCAGCTTAGCGGGTGAGCAGTTCTTC.

J is TRBJ2-3 and V is TRBV5-5, with 12 bases matching TRBD2. The germline V gene encodes CDR1 SGHKS and CDR2 YYEKEE (reference sequence). The CDR3 consists of 16 residues. With 4 bases clipped from V and 0 bases from J, the junction kept 3 bases outside the gene matches. The chain's CDR3 is CASSRGTSGSTDTQYF. The CDR3 DNA follows: TGTGCCAGCAGCCGGGGGACTAGCGGGAGCACAGATACGCAGTATTTT.

This clone was counted a few times. Other nucleotide sequences from this sample produce the same CDR3. The gene calls are TRBV6-4 and TRBJ2-1, with D maybe TRBD2 (6 bases). Germline lookup yields CDR1 MRHNA and CDR2 SNTAGT. This CDR3 region has 15 residues. Trimming took off 0 bases at V and 0 bases at J, with 6 bases between the two ends. The CDR3 coding sequence is TGTGCCAGCAGTGACTCTAGCGGCTCCTACAATGAGCAGTTCTTC. This sequence encodes CASSDSSGSYNEQFF.

This clone occurred once. V is TRBV19 and J is TRBJ2-2; 7 nucleotides align to TRBD2. This CDR3 has 16 residues. The junction had 10 bases not matched to a gene; V was cut back by 3 bases and J by 6 bases. The germline gives CDR1 LNHDA, CDR2 SQIVND (reference sequence). The CDR3 spells CASSIPGRARAGELFF. In nucleotides, the CDR3 is TGTGCCAGTAGTATTCCTGGGAGGGCCAGAGCCGGGGAGCTGTTTTTT.

The chain combines TRBV6-6 with TRBJ1-5; no clear D. The V and J ends lost 7 bases and 0 bases respectively, with 16 bases between them. Germline V gene lookup returns CDR1 MNHNY and CDR2 SVGAGI (reference sequence). This CDR3 has 16 residues. CDR3 nucleotide sequence: TGTGCCAGCAATTTACGAGGAGGAAATAGCAATCAGCCCCAGCATTTT. This translates into CASNLRGGNSNQPQHF.

The chain has TRBV27 and TRBJ2-7; 11 nucleotides agree with TRBD2. The CDR3 extends over 15 amino acids. Germline V gene data show CDR1 as MNHEY and CDR2 as SMNVEV (reference sequence). Germline trimming cut 1 base from V and 5 bases from J; bases unmatched to any gene: 4. CDR3 DNA: TGTGCCAGCAGTTTATATAGCGGGAGGGACAACGAGCAGTACTTC. Translated: CASSLYSGRDNEQYF.

The chain has TRBV4-1 and TRBJ1-3; D not resolved. V lost 1 base, J lost 2 bases, and 6 bases lay in between. The CDR3 runs to 14 residues. Germline V CDR1 and CDR2: MGHRA, YSYEKL. CDR3 amino acids: CASSQGAAGNTIYF. CDR3 coding DNA: TGCGCCAGCAGCCAAGGGGCAGCTGGAAACACCATATATTTT.